This T cell receptor beta chain was documented in a study of T cell changes during pregnancy in multiple sclerosis. The data were produced by immunoSEQ multiplex PCR, yet TCRdb's version contains in-frame clones alone and is incomplete. The sample holds tens of thousands of clones; 90% to 95% are singletons and the top ten take about 7%. The V end lost 1 base, the J end lost 1 base, and 17 bases lay between the germline ends. The CDR3 is made up of 17 amino acids. From germline, CDR1 is SGHVS and CDR2 FQNEAQ. This specimen consisted of CD8+ T cells from peripheral blood mononuclear cells, obtained in the third trimester of pregnancy. This sequence joins TRBV7-8 and TRBJ2-7; weak D call: TRBD1 (6 bases). The sequence was collected from a female donor with multiple sclerosis, enrolled in a pregnancy study. In DNA form, the CDR3 reads TGTGCCAGCAGCTTAGGACAGGTTGGGGACAAGTCCTACGAGCAGTACTTC. As protein: CASSLGQVGDKSYEQYF.